These 25 T cell receptor beta chains originate from one sample sequenced in a study of CD8+ T cells in alopecia areata. The sequencing template was cDNA reverse transcribed from extracted RNA. The repertoire was sequenced with immunoSEQ multiplex PCR; TCRdb's copy has only in-frame clones and lacks some. The sample comprises 130,000 to 150,000 clones, 45% to 60% of which are singletons, and roughly 0.92% rests with the top ten. The sample here was CD4+ T cells sorted from blood, taken at week 0. The receptor set was obtained from a human donor with alopecia areata.

This clone was seen a few times. This chain links TRBV7-9 with TRBJ1-4; TRBD1 is a possible D gene (5 bases). CDR3 length: 12 residues. Germline-derived CDR1 and CDR2 are SEHNR and FQNEAQ (reference sequence). With 4 bases removed from V and 8 bases from J, the gap between germline ends came to 8 bases. CDR3 in amino acids: CASSWGGEKLFF. CDR3 DNA sequence: TGTGCCAGCAGCTGGGGGGGAGAAAAACTGTTTTTT.

This clone turned up a few times. This chain uses TRBV25-1 with TRBJ2-5, with 9 bases identical to TRBD2. The CDR3 is 13 amino acids. J was trimmed by 2 bases and V by 8 bases; bases with no gene match: 3. Per the germline V gene, CDR1 is MGHDK and CDR2 is SYGVNS. CDR3 DNA sequence: TGTGCCAGCCAAGCGGGGGGACAAGAGACCCAGTACTTC. This gives the protein CASQAGGQETQYF.

The CDR3 coding sequence is TGTGCCTGGAGTGTGGGGACCTACAATGAGCAGTTCTTC. Its translation: CAWSVGTYNEQFF. V gene TRBV30 combines with J gene TRBJ2-1; D is ambiguous. This CDR3 has 13 residues. Germline V gene sequence: CDR1 GTSNPN, CDR2 SVGIG (reference sequence). The V and J ends lost 0 bases and 2 bases respectively, with 5 bases between them.

This chain uses TRBV30 with TRBJ2-5, with a possible D match to TRBD2 (6 bases). The CDR3 has 15 amino acids. Germline loops: CDR1 GTSNPN, CDR2 SVGIG (reference sequence). With 0 bases removed from V and 2 bases from J, the gap between germline ends came to 13 bases. The CDR3 DNA is TGTGCCTGGAGTGTAGGCGGGACCAATCAAGAGACCCAGTACTTC. It codes for CAWSVGGTNQETQYF.

The chain joins TRBV29-1 to TRBJ1-1, with D possibly being TRBD1 (6 bases). Trimming took off 6 bases at V and 0 bases at J, with 11 bases between the two ends. Germline V gene data show CDR1 as SQVTM and CDR2 as ANQGSEA. The CDR3 contains 13 residues. CDR3 region: CSVIRGLNTEAFF. The CDR3 bases are TGCAGCGTCATCAGGGGCCTGAACACTGAAGCTTTCTTT.

This clone was recorded a few times. V is TRBV7-2 and J is TRBJ2-5; D call uncertain. CDR1 is SGHTA and CDR2 is FQGNSA in the germline V gene. CDR3 length: 15 residues. Trimming took 3 bases from V and 3 from J, leaving 14 bases between them. The CDR3 bases are TGTGCCAGCAGCTTTGGTGGAGCAATAAAAGAGACCCAGTACTTC. Translated: CASSFGGAIKETQYF.

CDR3 sequence (DNA): TGTGCCTGGAGGGTCCCCGGGACAGCGAGCACCGGGGAGCTGTTTTTT. Encoded protein: CAWRVPGTASTGELFF. The chain employs TRBV30 and TRBJ2-2; 7 bases line up with TRBD1. There are 16 residues in the CDR3. Germline-derived CDR1 and CDR2 are GTSNPN and SVGIG (reference sequence). V trimming: 3 bases; J trimming: 4 bases; junction bases outside the gene matches: 11. Complete variable domain (other parts from reference TRBV30 and TRBJ2-2): SQTIHQWPATLVQPVGSPLSLECTVEGTSNPNLYWYRQAAGRGLQLLFYSVGIGQISSEVPQNLSASRPQDRQFILSSKKLLLSDSGFYLCAWRVPGTASTGELFFGEGSRLTVL.

The V gene is TRBV30, the J gene TRBJ2-5; tentatively, D is TRBD1 (6 bases). V was trimmed by 0 bases and J by 4 bases, leaving 6 bases between them. CDR1 is GTSNPN, CDR2 SVGIG, per germline (reference sequence). The CDR3 sequence is 12 residues long. The CDR3 loop is CAWSVQGETQYF. The DNA of the CDR3 is TGTGCCTGGAGTGTACAGGGAGAGACCCAGTACTTC.

This CDR3 reads CASRGGQLSYEQYF. The CDR3 DNA reads as TGCGCCAGCAGGGGTGGACAACTCTCCTACGAGCAGTACTTC. The genes are TRBV5-1 and TRBJ2-7, with D tentatively TRBD1 (5 bases). Trimming left V 5 bases short and J 0 bases short, with 12 bases between. Germline assignment: CDR1 SGHRS and CDR2 YFSETQ. The CDR3 has 14 residues.

This clone was counted a single time. V usage is TRBV5-1 and J usage is TRBJ2-7; D tentatively reads TRBD1 or TRBD2 (5 bases each). This CDR3 spans 16 amino acids. V lost 4 bases to trimming and J lost 6 bases, with 23 bases between them. Germline CDR1 reads SGHRS; CDR2 reads YFSETQ. The CDR3 region has the DNA TGCGCCAGCAGCCCGGGGATCAGCGGAGCAAGGGGCGAGCAGTACTTC. This codes for CASSPGISGARGEQYF.

The gene calls are TRBV29-1 and TRBJ1-2; TRBD1 matches at 8 bases. The CDR3 sequence is 15 residues long. From germline, CDR1 is SQVTM and CDR2 ANQGSEA. The J segment lost 2 bases and the V segment lost 4 bases, leaving 9 bases of the junction unmatched. The CDR3 spells CSVGSTGTGNYGYTF. In DNA form, the CDR3 reads TGCAGCGTTGGATCCACCGGGACAGGAAACTATGGCTACACCTTC.

This chain uses TRBV7-2 with TRBJ2-7; 8 bases line up with TRBD2. In germline, CDR1 is SGHTA, CDR2 FQGNSA. V lost 5 bases and J lost 2; bases outside the gene matches: 5. The CDR3 is made up of 14 amino acids. The CDR3 sequence is CASSVTSGTYEQYF. CDR3 nucleotide sequence: TGTGCCAGCAGCGTCACTAGCGGAACCTACGAGCAGTACTTC.

The chain joins TRBV5-1 to TRBJ2-1; D is unclear. Deletions cut 1 base from V and 3 bases from J, with 8 bases between. The CDR3 length is 14 residues. Germline V lookup: CDR1 SGHRS, CDR2 YFSETQ. The CDR3 sequence: CASSLNTGYNEQFF. CDR3 nucleotides: TGCGCCAGCAGCTTGAACACGGGCTACAATGAGCAGTTCTTC.

V usage is TRBV6-5 and J usage is TRBJ1-3; no firm D call. Trimming removed 6 bases at V and 2 bases at J, with 11 bases between. From germline, CDR1 is MNHEY and CDR2 SVGAGI. The CDR3 totals 14 residues. CDR3 sequence reads: CASSPRRTGNTIYF. CDR3 coding DNA: TGTGCCAGCAGCCCCAGACGTACTGGAAACACCATATATTTT.

V usage is TRBV7-9 and J usage is TRBJ2-7; D perhaps matches TRBD2 (6 bases). CDR1 is SEHNR and CDR2 is FQNEAQ in the germline V gene (reference sequence). The V gene lost 6 bases and the J gene lost 2 bases, with 17 bases spanning the gap. This CDR3 is 15 amino acids long. CDR3: CASSLEGVRTYEQYF. The DNA for the CDR3 is TGTGCCAGCAGTCTGGAGGGAGTCCGAACCTACGAGCAGTACTTC.

The chain recombines TRBV29-1 with TRBJ2-1; 14 bases are a match to TRBD2. The junction had 9 bases not matched to a gene; V was cut back by 6 bases and J by 5 bases. This CDR3 is built from 16 residues. Looked up from germline, CDR1 is SQVTM and CDR2 is ANQGSEA. CDR3 bases: TGCAGCGTGGAGGGACTAGCGGGAGAGTTCGACAATGAGCAGTTCTTC. It specifies CSVEGLAGEFDNEQFF.

The chain carries TRBV29-1 and TRBJ1-1; D may be TRBD1 (5 bases). CDR3 length: 13 residues. Trimming left V 6 bases short and J 0 bases short, with 11 bases between. Germline V gene data show CDR1 as SQVTM and CDR2 as ANQGSEA. The CDR3 DNA is TGCAGCGTGGACACAGCTTTGAACACTGAAGCTTTCTTT. Translated, it gives CSVDTALNTEAFF. Full variable domain (remainder filled in from reference TRBV29-1 and TRBJ1-1): SAVISQKPSRDICQRGTSLTIQCQVDSQVTMMFWYRQQPGQSLTLIATANQGSEATYESGFVIDKFPISRPNLTFSTLTVSNMSPEDSSIYLCSVDTALNTEAFFGQGTRLTVV.

The chain uses TRBV2 and TRBJ2-1; no reliable D call. The V and J ends lost 4 bases and 7 bases respectively, with 17 bases between them. The germline V gene encodes CDR1 SNHLY and CDR2 FYNNEI. The CDR3 spans 15 residues. The CDR3 nucleotides are TGTGCCAGCAGTGGAAGATTTATCGGTGATAATGAGCAGTTCTTC. Protein sequence: CASSGRFIGDNEQFF. Combining the CDR3 with reference TRBV2 and TRBJ2-1 gives the whole variable domain EPEVTQTPSHQVTQMGQEVILRCVPISNHLYFYWYRQILGQKVEFLVSFYNNEISEKSEIFDDQFSVERPDGSNFTLKIRSTKLEDSAMYFCASSGRFIGDNEQFFGPGTRLTVL.

The chain couples TRBV29-1 to TRBJ2-7; 9 nucleotides line up with TRBD2. The length of the CDR3 is 12 residues. CDR1 and CDR2 from the germline V gene are SQVTM and ANQGSEA. V lost 7 bases, J lost 1 base, and 2 bases stayed unmatched. The CDR3 DNA follows: TGCAGCGCTAGCGGGAATTCCTACGAGCAGTACTTC. It codes for CSASGNSYEQYF.

This clone has more than one count but fewer than ten. This rearrangement joins TRBV29-1 to TRBJ2-1, with D unresolved. V lost 6 bases and J lost 9, with 12 bases in between. The CDR3 totals 11 residues. Germline V CDR1 and CDR2: SQVTM, ANQGSEA. For the CDR3, the DNA is TGCAGCGTCGATAGAGGTCTTGAGCAGTTCTTC. This translates into CSVDRGLEQFF.

This clone has just a few counts. This chain joins TRBV7-9 and TRBJ2-5; no firm D call. CDR3 size: 15 residues. Germline lookup yields CDR1 SEHNR and CDR2 FQNEAQ (reference sequence). Trimming removed 3 bases from V and 0 bases from J, with 11 bases in between. As DNA, the CDR3 is TGTGCCAGCAGCTTGGGTTCCGGCCACCAAGAGACCCAGTACTTC. This codes for CASSLGSGHQETQYF.

The chain links TRBV30 to TRBJ1-5, with D possibly matching TRBD1 (6 bases). The CDR3 consists of 13 residues. Trimming shortened V by 0 bases and J by 6 bases, and 9 bases separated the two germline ends. The V gene's germline CDR1 is GTSNPN and CDR2 SVGIG (reference sequence). The CDR3 reads CAWSVGGGQPQHF. The CDR3 DNA sequence: TGTGCCTGGAGTGTAGGAGGGGGTCAGCCCCAGCATTTT.

This clone was observed a handful of times. The V and J genes are TRBV7-3 and TRBJ1-1; no clear D gene. CDR3 length: 13 amino acids. The V gene's germline CDR1 is SGHTA and CDR2 FQGTGA. Trimming took 6 bases from V and 3 from J, leaving 11 bases between them. The CDR3 protein is CASRLWAYTEAFF. The CDR3 nucleotides are TGTGCCAGCAGGTTGTGGGCTTACACTGAAGCTTTCTTT.

This clone was seen a few times. This chain connects TRBV15 to TRBJ2-7; D unresolved. V dropped 3 bases and J dropped 4 bases, with 10 bases sitting between them. The germline CDR1 and CDR2 sequences are LNHNV and YYDKDF (reference sequence). This CDR3 comprises 13 residues. CDR3 region: CATSRDGLYEQYF. The CDR3 region has the DNA TGTGCCACCAGCAGGGACGGTCTATACGAGCAGTACTTC. The variable domain in full, completed from reference TRBV15 and TRBJ2-7, reads DAMVIQNPRYQVTQFGKPVTLSCSQTLNHNVMYWYQQKSSQAPKLLFHYYDKDFNNEADTPDNFQSRRPNTSFCFLDIRSPGLGDTAMYLCATSRDGLYEQYFGPGTRLTVT.

V usage is TRBV30 and J usage is TRBJ2-1; TRBD1 matches 9 bases. There are 13 residues in the CDR3. V was clipped by 1 base and J by 8 bases; unmatched bases: 3. CDR1 GTSNPN and CDR2 SVGIG come from the germline V gene (reference sequence). This CDR3 reads CAWSGDRAHEQFF. CDR3 DNA: TGTGCCTGGAGTGGGGACAGGGCCCATGAGCAGTTCTTC.